The rows below give T cell receptor beta chains drawn from one sample of a study of cytomegalovirus exposure and HLA in healthy donors. Libraries were prepared by immunoSEQ multiplex PCR; TCRdb keeps only in-frame clonotypes and omits some of them. The table lists roughly 180,000 clones, around 80% of them singletons. Input material: PBMCs. Every receptor here comes from a male donor in good health and CMV-seronegative. The CDR3 runs from the conserved cysteine through the conserved F or W. A D gene is named only where the DNA matches it firmly. Clone size is stated in some rows and not others, as once, few, many or a class when expanded.

V	size	J	D	CDR3	DNA
TRBV2	-	TRBJ2-3	-	CASTLTPQDTQYF	TGTGCCAGCACGCTAACTCCTCAAGATACGCAGTATTTT
TRBV19	-	TRBJ2-5	TRBD2	CASSIWSSGGGETQYF	TGTGCCAGTAGTATTTGGTCTAGCGGAGGAGGGGAGACCCAGTACTTC
TRBV6-4	-	TRBJ1-6	TRBD1	CASSDSGRGRGSPLHF	TGTGCCAGCAGTGACTCAGGCAGGGGGCGCGGGTCACCCCTCCACTTT
TRBV5-1	-	TRBJ1-2	TRBD1	CASSLSSGQGAQVYGYTF	TGCGCCAGCAGCTTGTCTTCGGGACAGGGGGCGCAGGTCTATGGCTACACCTTC
TRBV30	few	TRBJ2-5	TRBD2	CAWSRLAGAETQYF	TGTGCCTGGAGCCGGCTAGCGGGGGCTGAGACCCAGTACTTC
TRBV27	-	TRBJ1-1	TRBD1	CASSEGQELNTEAFF	TGTGCCAGCAGTGAGGGACAGGAGCTGAACACTGAAGCTTTCTTT
TRBV30	-	TRBJ1-2	-	CAWSSTGSLYGYTF	TGTGCCTGGAGTTCCACAGGGTCGTTGTATGGCTACACCTTC
TRBV5-4	few	TRBJ2-7	TRBD2	CASSLGAGDPYEQYF	TGTGCCAGCAGCTTGGGCGCGGGGGACCCCTACGAGCAGTACTTC
TRBV21-1	-	TRBJ2-7	-	CASSRGQGRREQYF	TGTGCCAGCAGCAGGGGACAGGGGAGGCGCGAGCAGTACTTC
TRBV7-2	-	TRBJ2-7	TRBD1	CASSLETGYEQYF	TGTGCCAGCAGCTTAGAGACAGGGTACGAGCAGTACTTC
TRBV18	once	TRBJ2-2	-	CASSPSGGTTNTGELFF	TGTGCCAGCTCACCATCTGGCGGAACCACGAACACCGGGGAGCTGTTTTTT
TRBV5-4	-	TRBJ1-3	TRBD1	CASSLKGANTIYF	TGTGCCAGCAGCTTGAAGGGGGCAAACACCATATATTTT
TRBV5-1	-	TRBJ2-7	TRBD2	CASGSGAATYEQYF	TGCGCCAGCGGGAGCGGGGCTGCCACCTACGAGCAGTACTTC
TRBV19	-	TRBJ2-2	-	CASSIGVADTGELFF	TGTGCCAGTAGTATAGGAGTCGCGGACACCGGGGAGCTGTTTTTT
TRBV5-4	-	TRBJ2-2	TRBD2	CASRATAGVTGELFF	TGTGCCAGCAGGGCTACAGCGGGGGTCACCGGGGAGCTGTTTTTT
TRBV6-1	once	TRBJ2-7	-	CASSDPGMPPYEQYF	TGTGCCAGCAGTGACCCCGGGATGCCGCCCTACGAGCAGTACTTC
TRBV10-3	-	TRBJ2-3	-	CAISESTSGTDTQYF	TGTGCCATCAGTGAGTCAACCAGCGGGACAGATACGCAGTATTTT
TRBV9	few	TRBJ1-4	TRBD1	CASSGTGDQKLFF	TGTGCCAGCAGCGGGACAGGGGACCAAAAACTGTTTTTT
TRBV27	-	TRBJ2-7	-	CASSFGTRETYEQYF	TGTGCCAGCAGTTTTGGTACTCGGGAGACCTACGAGCAGTACTTC
TRBV9	-	TRBJ2-3	TRBD2	CASSVDAGVTDTQYF	TGTGCCAGCAGCGTAGACGCGGGAGTCACAGATACGCAGTATTTT
TRBV19	-	TRBJ2-7	TRBD1	CASRNPGQGAYEQYF	TGTGCCAGTAGAAACCCGGGACAGGGGGCCTACGAGCAGTACTTC
TRBV11-3	-	TRBJ2-3	TRBD2	CASSLLASGTDTQYF	TGTGCCAGCAGCTTACTTGCTAGCGGTACAGATACGCAGTATTTT
TRBV5-1	-	TRBJ2-1	-	CASSLRPGHDYNEQFF	TGCGCCAGCAGCTTGAGGCCGGGACACGACTACAATGAGCAGTTCTTC
TRBV4-3	-	TRBJ2-1	TRBD1	CASSPSIGGQTYNEQFF	TGCGCCAGCAGCCCAAGTATAGGGGGCCAAACCTACAATGAGCAGTTCTTC
TRBV5-5	-	TRBJ2-6	-	CASSRGSHSGANVLTF	TGTGCCAGCAGCAGAGGGTCGCACTCTGGGGCCAACGTCCTGACTTTC
TRBV6-5	-	TRBJ2-7	-	CASSYRHEQYF	TGTGCCAGCAGTTACCGTCACGAGCAGTACTTC
TRBV4-3	-	TRBJ2-4	-	CASSQTTQNIQYF	TGCGCCAGCAGCCAGACTACACAAAACATTCAGTACTTC
TRBV6-6	-	TRBJ2-1	TRBD2	CASSYGRGAKINEQFF	TGTGCCAGCAGTTACGGGCGGGGGGCGAAGATTAATGAGCAGTTCTTC
TRBV9	-	TRBJ2-7	-	CASSVGPGDEQYF	TGTGCCAGCAGCGTAGGTCCAGGGGACGAGCAGTACTTC
TRBV28	-	TRBJ1-2	-	CASTSLGHYGYTF	TGTGCCAGCACTTCCTTGGGGCATTATGGCTACACCTTC
TRBV5-4	-	TRBJ2-3	-	CASSIQGASGSTDTQYF	TGTGCCAGCAGCATACAGGGGGCTAGCGGGAGTACAGATACGCAGTATTTT
TRBV29-1	-	TRBJ1-2	TRBD1	CSVARDRSYGYPF	TGCAGCGTGGCACGGGACAGGTCGTATGGCTACCCCTTC
TRBV5-1	-	TRBJ1-1	TRBD1	CASSSGQVVRTEAFF	TGCGCCAGCAGCTCAGGACAGGTGGTCAGAACTGAAGCTTTCTTT
TRBV5-4	-	TRBJ2-5	TRBD2	CASSLDRGGFPETQYF	TGTGCCAGCAGCCTAGACCGGGGGGGCTTCCCAGAGACCCAGTACTTC
TRBV19	-	TRBJ1-2	TRBD1	CASVDRGKPNYGYTF	TGTGCCAGTGTGGACAGGGGGAAGCCCAACTATGGCTACACCTTC
TRBV4-2	-	TRBJ2-7	-	CASSQPLTSSYEQYF	TGTGCCAGCAGCCAACCTTTAACGAGCTCCTACGAGCAGTACTTC
TRBV6-1	-	TRBJ2-2	TRBD2	CASSEQAGGANTGELFF	TGTGCCAGCAGTGAACAAGCGGGGGGCGCGAACACCGGGGAGCTGTTTTTT
TRBV7-9	-	TRBJ2-1	TRBD2	CASRRFEGLAESSYNEQFF	TGTGCCAGCAGAAGATTCGAGGGACTAGCGGAGAGCTCCTACAATGAGCAGTTCTTC
TRBV25-1	-	TRBJ2-3	-	CASSELVKDTQYF	TGTGCCAGCAGTGAACTAGTGAAGGATACGCAGTATTTT
TRBV5-4	once	TRBJ2-3	TRBD2	CASSSGTSGGSTDTQYF	TGTGCCAGCAGTTCTGGGACTAGCGGGGGGAGCACAGATACGCAGTATTTT
TRBV11-2	-	TRBJ2-7	-	CASSPRTAPYEQYF	TGTGCCAGCAGCCCCCGGACAGCCCCCTACGAGCAGTACTTC
TRBV5-1	-	TRBJ2-5	TRBD2	CASSPWTSGGSETQYF	TGCGCCAGCAGCCCCTGGACTAGCGGGGGGTCAGAGACCCAGTACTTC
TRBV18	-	TRBJ2-1	-	CASSPPGRDRSYNEQFF	TGTGCCAGCTCACCCCCGGGGCGGGACCGCTCCTACAATGAGCAGTTCTTC
TRBV9	-	TRBJ2-1	TRBD2	CASSVRLAGGSEQFF	TGTGCCAGCAGCGTACGACTAGCGGGGGGTAGTGAGCAGTTCTTC
TRBV27	-	TRBJ2-1	-	CASSLGSRGSYNEQFF	TGTGCCAGCAGTTTAGGGTCGCGGGGCTCCTACAATGAGCAGTTCTTC
TRBV29-1	-	TRBJ1-2	TRBD1	CSVGTGPYYGYTF	TGCAGCGTTGGGACAGGGCCCTACTATGGCTACACCTTC
TRBV7-9	-	TRBJ1-2	TRBD1	CASSYGQGGGYTF	TGTGCCAGCAGTTACGGACAGGGGGGAGGCTACACCTTC
TRBV19	-	TRBJ1-2	-	CASSPTGGGGNYGYTF	TGTGCCAGTAGCCCAACCGGGGGCGGGGGAAATTATGGCTACACCTTC
TRBV29-1	-	TRBJ2-3	-	CSVVNAIDTQYF	TGCAGCGTTGTGAACGCGATTGATACGCAGTATTTT
TRBV5-8	-	TRBJ1-1	-	CASRGGLYTEAFF	TGTGCCAGCAGAGGGGGTTTGTACACTGAAGCTTTCTTT
TRBV28	-	TRBJ2-2	-	CASSYFGTGELFF	TGTGCCAGCAGTTACTTTGGTACCGGGGAGCTGTTTTTT
TRBV2	-	TRBJ2-7	TRBD1	CASRTGLNEQYF	TGTGCCAGCAGGACAGGGTTAAACGAGCAGTACTTC
TRBV11-2	-	TRBJ2-7	TRBD1	CASSQLDRGRGEQYF	TGTGCCAGCAGTCAACTAGACAGGGGGCGCGGCGAGCAGTACTTC